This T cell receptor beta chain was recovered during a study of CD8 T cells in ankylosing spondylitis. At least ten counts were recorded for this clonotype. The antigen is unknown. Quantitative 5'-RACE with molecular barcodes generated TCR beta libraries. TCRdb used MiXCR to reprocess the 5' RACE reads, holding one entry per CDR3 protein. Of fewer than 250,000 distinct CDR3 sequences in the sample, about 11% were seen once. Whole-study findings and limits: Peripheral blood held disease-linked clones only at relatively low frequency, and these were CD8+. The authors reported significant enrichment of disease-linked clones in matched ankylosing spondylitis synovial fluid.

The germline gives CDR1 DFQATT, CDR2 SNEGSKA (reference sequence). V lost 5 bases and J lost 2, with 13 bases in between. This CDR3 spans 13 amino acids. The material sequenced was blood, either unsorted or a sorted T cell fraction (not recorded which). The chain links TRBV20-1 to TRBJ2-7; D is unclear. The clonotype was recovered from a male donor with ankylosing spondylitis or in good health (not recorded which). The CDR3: CSAQPEPAYEQYF. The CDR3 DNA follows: TGCAGTGCTCAGCCAGAACCCGCCTACGAGCAGTACTTC.